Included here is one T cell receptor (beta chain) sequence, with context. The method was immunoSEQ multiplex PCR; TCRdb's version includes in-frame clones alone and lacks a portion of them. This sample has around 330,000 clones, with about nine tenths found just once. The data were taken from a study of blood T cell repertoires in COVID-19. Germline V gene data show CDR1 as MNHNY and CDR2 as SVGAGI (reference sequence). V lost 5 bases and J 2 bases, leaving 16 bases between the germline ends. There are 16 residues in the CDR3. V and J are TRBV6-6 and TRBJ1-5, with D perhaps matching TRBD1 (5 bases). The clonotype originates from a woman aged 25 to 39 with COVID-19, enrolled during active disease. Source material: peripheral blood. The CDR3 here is CASSAPGVVGNQPQHF. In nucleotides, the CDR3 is TGTGCCAGCAGTGCCCCGGGGGTAGTTGGCAATCAGCCCCAGCATTTT.